This record covers a single T cell receptor (beta chain). The antigen remains unidentified. This sample stems from a study of response to subunit inactivated influenza vaccine. Via MiXCR, TCRdb re-called the RT-PCR reads, giving one row per CDR3 protein. The data show hundreds of thousands of distinct CDR3 sequences, 14% seen once. The CDR3 has 14 residues. Germline V lookup: CDR1 DFQATT, CDR2 SNEGSKA (reference sequence). After removal of 8 bases from V and 0 bases from J, the junction contained 10 bases not matched to a gene. The study's findings and limits: The authors put forward the suggestion that each seasonal influenza vaccination may bring in only a limited number of new T cells.

The chain combines TRBV20-1 with TRBJ2-7; TRBD2 aligns across 7 bases. The material sequenced was PBMCs from blood, taken 14 to 15 days before vaccination. The clonotype comes from a man in his fifties who received an inactivated influenza vaccine. CDR3 DNA: TGCAGTCCGGTGGGCGGGGGAAGCTCCTACGAGCAGTACTTC. Translated, it gives CSPVGGGSSYEQYF.